Following are 9 T cell receptor beta chains from one sample sequenced in a study of blood T cell repertoires in COVID-19. This table comes from immunoSEQ multiplex PCR, and its TCRdb copy is limited to in-frame clones, with some not included. The sample lists 200,000 to 250,000 clones, around 84% seen once, with 2.5% to 3.5% in the top ten. The source material was peripheral blood. All receptors come from a man aged 50-59 years who had recovered from COVID-19.

The gene calls are TRBV5-5 and TRBJ1-1; maybe TRBD1 (5 bases). Germline CDR1 is SGHKS and CDR2 is YYEKEE (reference sequence). The ends were cut back, 6 bases at V and 2 bases at J, with 17 bases in the middle. The length of the CDR3 is 15 residues. The CDR3 sequence is CASTIHPGDNTEAFF. The CDR3 DNA sequence: TGTGCCAGCACGATACACCCGGGGGACAACACTGAAGCTTTCTTT. Based on the CDR3 plus reference TRBV5-5 and TRBJ1-1, the full variable domain is DAGVTQSPTHLIKTRGQQVTLRCSPISGHKSVSWYQQVLGQGPQFIFQYYEKEERGRGNFPDRFSARQFPNYSSELNVNALLLGDSALYLCASTIHPGDNTEAFFGQGTRLTVV.

In this sample, this clone turned up once. The chain carries TRBV27 and TRBJ2-1; the D gene is possibly TRBD1 (6 bases). Deletions cut 2 bases from V and 8 bases from J, with 13 bases between. The CDR3 is made up of 14 amino acids. From germline, CDR1 is MNHEY and CDR2 SMNVEV (reference sequence). Here the CDR3 reads CASSLGQGWDEQFF. As DNA, the CDR3 is TGTGCCAGCAGTTTAGGGCAGGGGTGGGATGAGCAGTTCTTC.

In nucleotides, the CDR3 is TGCAGCGTTGGGGAGGCGACTACAGCAGATACGCAGTATTTT. It codes for CSVGEATTADTQYF. The genes are TRBV29-1 and TRBJ2-3; TRBD2 is a possible D gene (6 bases). V lost 4 bases to trimming and J lost 4 bases, with 15 bases between them. The CDR3 has 14 residues. Germline CDR1 and CDR2: SQVTM and ANQGSEA.

The rearrangement links TRBV3-1 (or the pseudogene TRBV3-2) to TRBJ2-1; D unresolved. The V end lost 2 bases, the J end lost 6 bases, and 11 bases lay between the germline ends. CDR3 length equals 14 residues. Germline lookup yields CDR1 LGHDT and CDR2 YNNKEL (reference sequence). The CDR3 region has the DNA TGTGCCAGCAGCCAAACGCTAGGCATCAATGAGCAGTTCTTC. It yields the protein CASSQTLGINEQFF.

The chain has TRBV29-1 and TRBJ2-7; weak D call: TRBD1 (5 bases). The CDR3 is 16 amino acids. CDR1 SQVTM and CDR2 ANQGSEA come from the germline V gene. Trimming shortened V by 7 bases and J by 7 bases, and 29 bases separated the two germline ends. In DNA form, the CDR3 reads TGCAGCGCCCTCGAACAACCTCAGGGCTTAGCTTGGGAGCAGTACTTC. Translated, it gives CSALEQPQGLAWEQYF.

There are a few counts of this clone. The chain employs TRBV30 and TRBJ1-6; D may be TRBD1 (5 bases). V was cut by 1 base and J by 7 bases, with 11 bases left in between. The CDR3 length is 14 residues. CDR1 and CDR2 from the germline V gene are GTSNPN and SVGIG (reference sequence). The CDR3 region has the DNA TGTGCCTGGAGTGGACAGTTGGGAAATTCACCCCTCCACTTT. As protein: CAWSGQLGNSPLHF.

As to this clone: Other DNA sequences in this specimen translate into the identical CDR3. The chain has TRBV6-5 and TRBJ1-5; no definite D call. This CDR3 spans 14 amino acids. The germline CDR1 and CDR2 sequences are MNHEY and SVGAGI. V was shortened by 0 bases and J by 2 bases, with 5 bases between the two germline ends. Here the CDR3 DNA reads TGTGCCAGCAGTTACTCCGGGGGCAATCAGCCCCAGCATTTT. It codes for CASSYSGGNQPQHF.

This clone turned up a few times. This chain uses TRBV7-9 with TRBJ2-2, with a tentative D call TRBD1 (5 bases). Trimming removed 2 bases at V and 3 bases at J, with 10 bases between. Germline values: CDR1 SEHNR, CDR2 FQNEAQ (reference sequence). This CDR3 has 15 amino acids. The CDR3 DNA is TGTGCCAGCAGCTTACCAGGGCTCGACACCGGGGAGCTGTTTTTT. Amino acid sequence: CASSLPGLDTGELFF. Looking up the rest from reference TRBV7-9 and TRBJ2-2 gives the full variable domain: DTGVSQNPRHKITKRGQNVTFRCDPISEHNRLYWYRQTLGQGPEFLTYFQNEAQLEKSRLLSDRFSAERPKGSFSTLEIQRTEQGDSAMYLCASSLPGLDTGELFFGEGSRLTVL.

On this clone itself: The junction does not match germline at one end; this may be a read error. The V and J genes are TRBV5-1 and TRBJ1-4, with a tentative D call TRBD1 (5 bases). The CDR3 has 16 residues. Germline V CDR1 and CDR2: SGHRS, YFSETQ. The CDR3 loop is CASSPRGLQTDEKLFF. CDR3 sequence (DNA): TGCGCCAGCAGCCCGCGGGGCCTCCAAACTGATGAAAAACTGTTTTTT.